The T cell receptor beta chain under discussion was sequenced for a study of cytomegalovirus exposure and HLA in healthy donors. The length of the CDR3 is 16 residues. CDR1 and CDR2 (germline): LGHNA, YSLEER. Use of 60 Vbeta and 13 Jbeta primers characterized the PCR. Clones were sequenced by immunoSEQ multiplex PCR, and TCRdb holds only the in-frame ones, with some missing. The sample carries tens of thousands of clones, around three quarters recorded once. J is TRBJ2-5 and V is TRBV4-3; tentatively, D is TRBD1 (7 bases). The end of the DNA is better explained by TRBJ2-7, so the J call may be wrong. This TCR derives from a female donor in good health and CMV-seronegative. The specimen sequenced was PBMCs. The CDR3 is CASSQAYQGGGYEQYF. The CDR3 DNA follows: TGCGCCAGCAGCCAAGCCTACCAGGGGGGCGGCTACGAGCAGTACTTC.